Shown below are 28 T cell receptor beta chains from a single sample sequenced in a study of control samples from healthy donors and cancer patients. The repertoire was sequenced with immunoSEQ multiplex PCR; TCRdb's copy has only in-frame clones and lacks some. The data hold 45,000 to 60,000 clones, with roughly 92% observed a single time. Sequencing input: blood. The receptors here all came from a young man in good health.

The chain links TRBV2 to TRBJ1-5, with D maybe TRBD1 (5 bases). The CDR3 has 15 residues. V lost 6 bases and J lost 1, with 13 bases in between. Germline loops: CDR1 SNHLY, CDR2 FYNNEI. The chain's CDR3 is CASRQTVLSNQPQHF. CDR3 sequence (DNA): TGTGCCAGCAGACAGACAGTTCTCAGCAATCAGCCCCAGCATTTT.

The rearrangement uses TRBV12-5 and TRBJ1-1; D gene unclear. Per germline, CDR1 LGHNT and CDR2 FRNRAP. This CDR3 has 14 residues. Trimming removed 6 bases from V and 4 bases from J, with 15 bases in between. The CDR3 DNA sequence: TGTGCTAGTGGGGCCGTTGGGCTTGGCACTGAAGCTTTCTTT. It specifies CASGAVGLGTEAFF.

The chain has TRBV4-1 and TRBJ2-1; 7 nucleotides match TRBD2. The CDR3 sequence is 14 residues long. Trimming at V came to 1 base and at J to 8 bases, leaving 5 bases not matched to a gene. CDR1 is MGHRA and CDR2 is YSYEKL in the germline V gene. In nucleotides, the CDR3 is TGCGCCAGCAGCCAAGGCGGGGGTCTGGATGAGCAGTTCTTC. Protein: CASSQGGGLDEQFF.

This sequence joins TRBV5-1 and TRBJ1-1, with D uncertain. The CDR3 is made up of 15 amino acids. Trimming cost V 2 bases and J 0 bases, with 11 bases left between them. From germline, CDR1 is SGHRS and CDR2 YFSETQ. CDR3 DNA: TGCGCCAGCAGCTTACCCTCAGGTATGAACACTGAAGCTTTCTTT. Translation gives CASSLPSGMNTEAFF.

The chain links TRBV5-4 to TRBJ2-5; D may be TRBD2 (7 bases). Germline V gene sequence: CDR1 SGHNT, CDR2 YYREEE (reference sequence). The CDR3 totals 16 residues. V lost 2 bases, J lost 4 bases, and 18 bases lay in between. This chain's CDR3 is CASSLGGGQSRETQYF. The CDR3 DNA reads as TGTGCCAGCAGCTTAGGGGGGGGGCAGTCTCGAGAGACCCAGTACTTC.

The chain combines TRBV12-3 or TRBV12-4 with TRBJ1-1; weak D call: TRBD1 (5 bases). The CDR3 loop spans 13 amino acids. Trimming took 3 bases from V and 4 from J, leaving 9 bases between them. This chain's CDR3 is CASSFSGGTEAFF. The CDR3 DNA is TGTGCCAGCAGTTTTTCGGGGGGCACTGAAGCTTTCTTT.

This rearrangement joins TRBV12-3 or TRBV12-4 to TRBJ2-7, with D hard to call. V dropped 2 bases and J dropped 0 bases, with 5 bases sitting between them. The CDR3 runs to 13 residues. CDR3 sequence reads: CASSLSGSYEQYF. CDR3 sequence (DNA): TGTGCCAGCAGTTTAAGTGGCTCCTACGAGCAGTACTTC.

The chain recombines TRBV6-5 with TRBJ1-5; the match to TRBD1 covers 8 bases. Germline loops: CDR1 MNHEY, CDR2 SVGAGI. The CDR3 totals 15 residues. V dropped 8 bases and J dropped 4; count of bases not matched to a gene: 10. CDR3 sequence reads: CASQPDRGLNQPQHF. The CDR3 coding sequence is TGTGCCAGCCAGCCCGACAGGGGACTTAATCAGCCCCAGCATTTT.

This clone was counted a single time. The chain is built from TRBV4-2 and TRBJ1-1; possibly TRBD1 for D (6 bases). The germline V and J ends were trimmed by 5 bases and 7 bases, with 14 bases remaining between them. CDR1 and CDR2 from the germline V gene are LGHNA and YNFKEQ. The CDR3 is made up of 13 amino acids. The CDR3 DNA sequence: TGTGCCAGCAGCTCGGACAGCCTAGATGAAGCTTTCTTT. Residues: CASSSDSLDEAFF.

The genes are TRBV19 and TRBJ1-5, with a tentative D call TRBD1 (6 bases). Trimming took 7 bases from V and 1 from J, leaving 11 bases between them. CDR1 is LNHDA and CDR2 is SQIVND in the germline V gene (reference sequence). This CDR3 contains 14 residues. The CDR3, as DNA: TGTGCCAGTAATCTACAGGGAAGCAATCAGCCCCAGCATTTT. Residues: CASNLQGSNQPQHF.

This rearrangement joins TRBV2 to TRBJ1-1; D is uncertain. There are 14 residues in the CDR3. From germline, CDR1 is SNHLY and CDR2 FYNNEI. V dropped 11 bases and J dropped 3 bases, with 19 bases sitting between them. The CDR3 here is CAGRPQAGYTEAFF. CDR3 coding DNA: TGTGCCGGACGACCGCAGGCGGGTTACACTGAAGCTTTCTTT. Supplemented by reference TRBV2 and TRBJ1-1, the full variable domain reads EPEVTQTPSHQVTQMGQEVILRCVPISNHLYFYWYRQILGQKVEFLVSFYNNEISEKSEIFDDQFSVERPDGSNFTLKIRSTKLEDSAMYFCAGRPQAGYTEAFFGQGTRLTVV.

CDR3 sequence reads: CASSKGADLHYGYTF. The CDR3 region has the DNA TGTGCCAGCAGCAAAGGGGCGGACCTCCACTATGGCTACACCTTC. This sequence joins TRBV21-1 and TRBJ1-2. TRBV21-1 is classified as a pseudogene. The CDR3 totals 15 residues.

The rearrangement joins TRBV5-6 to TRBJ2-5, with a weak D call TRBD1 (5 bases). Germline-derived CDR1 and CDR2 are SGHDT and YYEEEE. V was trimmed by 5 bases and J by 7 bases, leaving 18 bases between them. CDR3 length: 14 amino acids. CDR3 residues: CASSVGQGLGTQYF. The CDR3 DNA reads TGTGCCAGCAGTGTGGGCCAGGGCCTAGGGACCCAGTACTTC.

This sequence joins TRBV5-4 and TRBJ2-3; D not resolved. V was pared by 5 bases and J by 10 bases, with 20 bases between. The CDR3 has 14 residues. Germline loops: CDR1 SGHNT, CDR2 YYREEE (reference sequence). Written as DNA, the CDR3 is TGTGCCAGCAGGGGGTGGCACACCGCCCAGCCGCAGTATTTT. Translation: CASRGWHTAQPQYF.

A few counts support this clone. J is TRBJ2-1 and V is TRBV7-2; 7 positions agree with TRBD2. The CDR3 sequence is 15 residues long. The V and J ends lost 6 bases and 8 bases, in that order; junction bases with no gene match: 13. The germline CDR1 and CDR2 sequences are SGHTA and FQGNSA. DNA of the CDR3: TGTGCCAGCAGGCGCGGGACTACCCCAGCCCATGAGCAGTTCTTC. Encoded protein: CASRRGTTPAHEQFF. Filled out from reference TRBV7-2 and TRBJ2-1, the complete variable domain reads GAGVSQSPSNKVTEKGKDVELRCDPISGHTALYWYRQSLGQGLEFLIYFQGNSAPDKSGLPSDRFSAERTGGSVSTLTIQRTQQEDSAVYLCASRRGTTPAHEQFFGPGTRLTVL.

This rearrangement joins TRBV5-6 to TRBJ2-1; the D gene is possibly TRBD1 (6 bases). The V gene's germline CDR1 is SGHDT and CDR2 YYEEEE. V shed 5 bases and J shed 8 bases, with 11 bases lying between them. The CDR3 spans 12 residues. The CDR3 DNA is TGTGCCAGCAGGAAAAGGGGGTATGAGCAGTTCTTC. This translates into CASRKRGYEQFF. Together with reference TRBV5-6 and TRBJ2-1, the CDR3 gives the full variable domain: DAGVTQSPTHLIKTRGQQVTLRCSPKSGHDTVSWYQQALGQGPQFIFQYYEEEERQRGNFPDRFSGHQFPNYSSELNVNALLLGDSALYLCASRKRGYEQFFGPGTRLTVL.

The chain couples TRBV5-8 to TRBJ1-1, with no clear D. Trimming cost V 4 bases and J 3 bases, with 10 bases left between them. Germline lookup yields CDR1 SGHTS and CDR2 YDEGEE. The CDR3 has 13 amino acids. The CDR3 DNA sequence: TGTGCCAGCAGCCCTTACAAGGACACTGAAGCTTTCTTT. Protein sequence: CASSPYKDTEAFF.

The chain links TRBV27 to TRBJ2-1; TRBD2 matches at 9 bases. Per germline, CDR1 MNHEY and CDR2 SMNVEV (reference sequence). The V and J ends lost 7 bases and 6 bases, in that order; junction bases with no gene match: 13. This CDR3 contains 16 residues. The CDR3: CASTRNGAGGPNEQFF. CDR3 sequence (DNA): TGTGCCAGCACCCGAAACGGTGCGGGAGGGCCCAATGAGCAGTTCTTC.

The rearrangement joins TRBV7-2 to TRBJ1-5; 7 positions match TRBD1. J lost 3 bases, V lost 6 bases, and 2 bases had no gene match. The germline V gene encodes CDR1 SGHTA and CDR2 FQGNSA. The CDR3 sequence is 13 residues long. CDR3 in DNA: TGTGCCAGCAGTCAGGGGGTCAATCAGCCCCAGCATTTT. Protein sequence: CASSQGVNQPQHF.

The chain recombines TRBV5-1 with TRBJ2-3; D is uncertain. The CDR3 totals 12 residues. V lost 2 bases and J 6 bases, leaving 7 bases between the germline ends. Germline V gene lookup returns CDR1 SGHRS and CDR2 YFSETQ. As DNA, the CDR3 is TGCGCCAGCAGCTTATTGGGCGATACGCAGTATTTT. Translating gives CASSLLGDTQYF.

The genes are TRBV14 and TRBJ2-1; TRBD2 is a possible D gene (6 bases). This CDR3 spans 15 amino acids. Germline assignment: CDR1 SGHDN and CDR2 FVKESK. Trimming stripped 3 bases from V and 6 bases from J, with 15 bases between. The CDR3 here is CASSQSRETLNEQFF. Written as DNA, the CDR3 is TGTGCCAGCAGCCAGTCCCGGGAGACCCTCAATGAGCAGTTCTTC.

CDR3 residues: CASSPRTGGYNEQFF. The CDR3 bases are TGTGCCAGCTCACCCAGGACAGGGGGCTACAATGAGCAGTTCTTC. This chain joins TRBV18 and TRBJ2-1, with TRBD1 matching over 10 bases. The CDR3 has 15 residues. Germline CDR1 KGHSH, CDR2 LQKENI. Trimming cost V 3 bases and J 3 bases; bases outside gene matches: 2. The full variable domain, rest sourced from reference TRBV18 and TRBJ2-1, is NAGVMQNPRHLVRRRGQEARLRCSPMKGHSHVYWYRQLPEEGLKFMVYLQKENIIDESGMPKERFSAEFPKEGPSILRIQQVVRGDSAAYFCASSPRTGGYNEQFFGPGTRLTVL.

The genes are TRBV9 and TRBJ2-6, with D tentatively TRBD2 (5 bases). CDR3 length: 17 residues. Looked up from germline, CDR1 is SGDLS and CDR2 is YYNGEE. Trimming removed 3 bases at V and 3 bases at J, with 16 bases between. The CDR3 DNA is TGTGCCAGCAGCGCGGGGTCTGGGGTAGGTGGGGCCAACGTCCTGACTTTC. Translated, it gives CASSAGSGVGGANVLTF. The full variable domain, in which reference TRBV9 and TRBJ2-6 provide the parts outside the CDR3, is DSGVTQTPKHLITATGQRVTLRCSPRSGDLSVYWYQQSLDQGLQFLIQYYNGEERAKGNILERFSAQQFPDLHSELNLSSLELGDSALYFCASSAGSGVGGANVLTFGAGSRLTVL.

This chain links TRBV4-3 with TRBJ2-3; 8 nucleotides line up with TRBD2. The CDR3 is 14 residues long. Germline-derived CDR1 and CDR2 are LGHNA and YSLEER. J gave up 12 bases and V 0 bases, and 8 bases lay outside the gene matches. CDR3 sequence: CASSQDKQAGVQYF. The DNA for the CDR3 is TGCGCCAGCAGCCAAGATAAACAAGCGGGGGTTCAGTATTTT.

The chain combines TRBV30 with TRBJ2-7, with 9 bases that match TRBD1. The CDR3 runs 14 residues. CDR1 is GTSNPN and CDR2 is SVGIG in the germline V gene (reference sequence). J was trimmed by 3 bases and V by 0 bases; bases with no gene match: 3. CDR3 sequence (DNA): TGTGCCTGGAGTGTGGGACAGGGTCACTACGAGCAGTACTTC. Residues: CAWSVGQGHYEQYF. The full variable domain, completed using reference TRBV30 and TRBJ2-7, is SQTIHQWPATLVQPVGSPLSLECTVEGTSNPNLYWYRQAAGRGLQLLFYSVGIGQISSEVPQNLSASRPQDRQFILSSKKLLLSDSGFYLCAWSVGQGHYEQYFGPGTRLTVT.

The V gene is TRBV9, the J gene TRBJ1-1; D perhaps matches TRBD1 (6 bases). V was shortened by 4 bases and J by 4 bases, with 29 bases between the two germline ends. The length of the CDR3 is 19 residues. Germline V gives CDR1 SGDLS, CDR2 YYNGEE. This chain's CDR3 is CASSPRQANLLYRGTEAFF. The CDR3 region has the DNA TGTGCCAGCAGCCCCCGACAGGCAAATCTCTTGTATAGGGGCACTGAAGCTTTCTTT.

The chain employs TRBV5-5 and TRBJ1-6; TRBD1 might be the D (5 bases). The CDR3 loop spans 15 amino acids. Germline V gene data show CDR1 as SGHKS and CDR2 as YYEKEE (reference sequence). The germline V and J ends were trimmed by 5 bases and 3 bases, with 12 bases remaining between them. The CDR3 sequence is CASSWDPFYNSPLHF. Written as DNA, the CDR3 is TGTGCCAGCAGTTGGGACCCCTTCTATAATTCACCCCTCCACTTT. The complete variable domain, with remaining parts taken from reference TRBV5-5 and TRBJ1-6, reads DAGVTQSPTHLIKTRGQQVTLRCSPISGHKSVSWYQQVLGQGPQFIFQYYEKEERGRGNFPDRFSARQFPNYSSELNVNALLLGDSALYLCASSWDPFYNSPLHFGNGTRLTVT.

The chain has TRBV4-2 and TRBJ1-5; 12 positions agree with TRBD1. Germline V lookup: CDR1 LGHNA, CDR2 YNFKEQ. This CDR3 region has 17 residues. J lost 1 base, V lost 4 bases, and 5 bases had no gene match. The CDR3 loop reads CASSPGQGARSNQPQHF. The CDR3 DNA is TGTGCCAGCAGCCCGGGACAGGGGGCGAGGAGCAATCAGCCCCAGCATTTT.